Each of the 22 T cell receptor beta chains below was sequenced from the same sample in a study of human T cells and chemical hapten exposure. In TCRdb, the RACE reads were re-called with MiXCR into one record per CDR3 protein. The sample lists about 82,000 distinct CDR3 sequences, roughly 13% occurring once. Time point noted: patch test 3, about 24 weeks after DPC sensitization. Treatment denoted: therapeutic diphenylcyclopropenone sensitization with weekly scalp DPC. This sample comprised whole blood, obtained in connection with sensitization to the hapten diphenylcyclopropenone (DPC). These TCRs come from a woman aged 50 to 60 with alopecia areata. Some clones in this sample may be carry-over from other donors' samples.

This clonotype was counted at least ten times. This rearrangement joins TRBV7-9 to TRBJ2-3; 9 bases map to TRBD2. Losses at the gene ends were 4 bases for V and 3 bases for J; bases not matched to a gene: 8. Germline V CDR1 and CDR2: SEHNR, FQNEAQ (reference sequence). CDR3 length: 16 residues. CDR3 nucleotide sequence: TGTGCCAGCAGCTCGACTAGCGGAGGAATAACAGATACGCAGTATTTT. This translates into CASSSTSGGITDTQYF.

This clonotype appeared many times. The chain has TRBV6-8 and TRBJ1-1, with 9 bases lining up with TRBD1. CDR3 length equals 20 residues. Germline V gives CDR1 MNHGY, CDR2 SAAAGT. The V and J ends lost 6 bases and 2 bases, in that order; junction bases with no gene match: 22. The CDR3 region is CASSRSAPTGTGILNTEAFF. As DNA, the CDR3 is TGTGCCAGCAGCCGTTCAGCCCCAACCGGGACAGGGATTCTTAACACTGAAGCTTTCTTT.

This clonotype was detected a few times. The chain carries TRBV20-1 and TRBJ2-4; 8 nucleotides match TRBD1. CDR3 size: 13 residues. V lost 6 bases and J lost 7; bases outside the gene matches: 8. Germline V CDR1 and CDR2: DFQATT, SNEGSKA (reference sequence). The CDR3 loop reads CSAGAGGDNIQYF. CDR3 DNA sequence: TGCAGTGCCGGGGCAGGGGGCGACAACATTCAGTACTTC.

The sample holds a few counts of this clonotype. The genes are TRBV29-1 and TRBJ2-5; D is perhaps TRBD2 (6 bases). With 4 bases removed from V and 3 bases from J, the gap between germline ends came to 15 bases. Germline CDR1 reads SQVTM; CDR2 reads ANQGSEA. CDR3 length equals 14 residues. The CDR3 sequence: CSVGPHTSKETQYF. DNA for the CDR3: TGCAGCGTTGGACCCCATACTAGCAAAGAGACCCAGTACTTC.

Ten or more counts support this clonotype. The chain uses TRBV24-1 and TRBJ2-1, with D perhaps TRBD1 (5 bases). CDR1 KGHDR and CDR2 SFDVKD come from the germline V gene. The CDR3 sequence is 13 residues long. Trimming shortened V by 3 bases and J by 9 bases, and 11 bases separated the two germline ends. The CDR3 protein is CATSDPPQGEQFF. CDR3 nucleotide sequence: TGTGCCACCAGTGATCCCCCCCAGGGTGAGCAGTTCTTC.

At least ten counts were recorded for this clonotype. The chain employs TRBV11-2 and TRBJ1-1; 8 nucleotides align to TRBD1. V dropped 8 bases and J dropped 0; count of bases not matched to a gene: 2. The CDR3 is 13 residues long. CDR1 and CDR2 (germline): SGHAT, FQNNGV. In nucleotides, the CDR3 is TGTGCCAGCTCGACAGGGGTGAACACTGAAGCTTTCTTT. It yields the protein CASSTGVNTEAFF. The variable domain in full, with the rest retrieved from reference TRBV11-2 and TRBJ1-1, is EAGVAQSPRYKIIEKRQSVAFWCNPISGHATLYWYQQILGQGPKLLIQFQNNGVVDDSQLPKDRFSAERLKGVDSTLKIQPAKLEDSAVYLCASSTGVNTEAFFGQGTRLTVV.

This sequence joins TRBV18 and TRBJ1-1; 8 bases agree with TRBD1. The CDR3 extends over 14 amino acids. The germline gives CDR1 KGHSH, CDR2 LQKENI. J lost 3 bases, V lost 3 bases, and 3 bases had no gene match. Here the CDR3 reads CASSPQGADTEAFF. The CDR3 DNA follows: TGTGCCAGCTCACCGCAGGGGGCGGACACTGAAGCTTTCTTT.

The chain uses TRBV5-4 and TRBJ1-2; D uncertain. The ends were cut back, 0 bases at V and 5 bases at J, with 8 bases in the middle. CDR1 is SGHNT and CDR2 is YYREEE in the germline V gene (reference sequence). CDR3 length equals 13 residues. CDR3 sequence (DNA): TGTGCCAGCAGCTTGGAGGGAGGGTATGGCTACACCTTC. Encoded protein: CASSLEGGYGYTF.

V gene TRBV3-1 combines with J gene TRBJ1-1, with D perhaps TRBD1 (5 bases). This CDR3 comprises 14 residues. The germline gives CDR1 LGHDT, CDR2 YNNKEL (reference sequence). Between the trimmed V and J ends, which lost 3 bases and 4 bases, there was a span of 12 bases. Here the CDR3 reads CASSQGGSVTEAFF. In nucleotides, the CDR3 is TGTGCCAGCAGCCAGGGGGGGTCCGTCACTGAAGCTTTCTTT.

This clonotype was counted a few times. J is TRBJ2-2 and V is TRBV7-6, with D possibly TRBD2 on 5 matching bases. CDR1 and CDR2 from the germline V gene are SGHVS and FNYEAQ. CDR3 length: 15 residues. V lost 1 base and J 0 bases, leaving 6 bases between the germline ends. CDR3 in DNA: TGTGCCAGCAGCTTAGGGACTCCGAACACCGGGGAGCTGTTTTTT. This translates into CASSLGTPNTGELFF.

The chain combines TRBV29-1 with TRBJ1-1; a possible D gene is TRBD1 (5 bases). The CDR3 is made up of 12 amino acids. Germline CDR1 SQVTM, CDR2 ANQGSEA. V was trimmed by 6 bases and J by 7 bases, leaving 15 bases between them. CDR3 bases: TGCAGCGTCGATCCAGGGAGAGGTGAAGCTTTCTTT. Its translation: CSVDPGRGEAFF. The variable domain in full, with the rest retrieved from reference TRBV29-1 and TRBJ1-1, is SAVISQKPSRDICQRGTSLTIQCQVDSQVTMMFWYRQQPGQSLTLIATANQGSEATYESGFVIDKFPISRPNLTFSTLTVSNMSPEDSSIYLCSVDPGRGEAFFGQGTRLTVV.

This clonotype was recorded once. The J gene is TRBJ2-7, the V gene TRBV29-1; D gene ambiguous. With 5 bases removed from V and 4 bases from J, the gap between germline ends came to 12 bases. CDR3 length equals 12 residues. Germline CDR1 SQVTM, CDR2 ANQGSEA. CDR3 protein: CSVSSGSYEQYF. The CDR3 bases are TGCAGCGTTTCCTCCGGGTCTTACGAGCAGTACTTC.

This clonotype was counted ten times or more. V usage is TRBV2 and J usage is TRBJ2-1; D possibly corresponds to TRBD2 (5 bases). Trimming left V 7 bases short and J 2 bases short, with 9 bases between. Per the germline V gene, CDR1 is SNHLY and CDR2 is FYNNEI. The CDR3 spans 13 residues. The CDR3 spells CASNPGTYNEQFF. CDR3 nucleotide sequence: TGTGCCAGCAACCCGGGAACCTACAATGAGCAGTTCTTC.

The rearrangement uses TRBV7-2 and TRBJ2-1, with D possibly being TRBD2 (6 bases). The germline gives CDR1 SGHTA, CDR2 FQGNSA. The CDR3 covers 15 residues. V lost 5 bases and J 3 bases, leaving 14 bases between the germline ends. The CDR3 DNA follows: TGTGCCAGCAGCCAGGCGATCGGGAGCTACAATGAGCAGTTCTTC. The encoded protein is CASSQAIGSYNEQFF.

The chain joins TRBV20-1 to TRBJ1-1; D might be TRBD1 (6 bases). The CDR3 has 15 residues. V lost 0 bases and J 7 bases, leaving 18 bases between the germline ends. From germline, CDR1 is DFQATT and CDR2 SNEGSKA (reference sequence). For the CDR3, the DNA is TGCAGTGCTAGAGATCTAAGGACAGCCAACCGTGAAGCTTTCTTT. Amino acids: CSARDLRTANREAFF.

This clonotype showed up just a few times. V gene TRBV24-1 combines with J gene TRBJ2-1, with D perhaps given as TRBD1 or TRBD2 (6 bases each). Trimming left V 3 bases short and J 7 bases short, with 9 bases between. The CDR3 loop spans 13 amino acids. From germline, CDR1 is KGHDR and CDR2 SFDVKD. CDR3 sequence (DNA): TGTGCCACCAGTGATAGGGGGGCAAATGAGCAGTTCTTC. This sequence encodes CATSDRGANEQFF.

This sequence joins TRBV9 and TRBJ2-5, with D perhaps given as TRBD1 or TRBD2 (5 bases each). The CDR3 contains 13 residues. V dropped 4 bases and J dropped 5 bases, with 12 bases sitting between them. The germline CDR1 and CDR2 sequences are SGDLS and YYNGEE. The CDR3 nucleotides read TGTGCCAGCAGCTCGGGACCGGAGGAGACCCAGTACTTC. It specifies CASSSGPEETQYF.

V gene TRBV5-1 combines with J gene TRBJ1-1; D remains ambiguous. Per the germline V gene, CDR1 is SGHRS and CDR2 is YFSETQ. Trimming stripped 3 bases from V and 0 bases from J, with 9 bases between. CDR3 length: 14 amino acids. The CDR3, as DNA: TGCGCCAGCAGCTACACACCCATGAACACTGAAGCTTTCTTT. This encodes CASSYTPMNTEAFF.

The V call is TRBV21-1, the J call TRBJ1-1. TRBV21-1 is shown as a pseudogene. There are 15 residues in the CDR3. The DNA of the CDR3 is TGTGCCAGCAGCAGCAAGGAGCGGATGTACACTGAAGCTTTCTTT. This sequence encodes CASSSKERMYTEAFF.

Only a few counts were recorded for this clonotype. The chain uses TRBV5-1 and TRBJ1-5; possible D gene TRBD1, 6 bases. V dropped 3 bases and J dropped 9 bases, with 13 bases sitting between them. In germline, CDR1 is SGHRS, CDR2 YFSETQ. CDR3 length: 13 amino acids. The CDR3 reads CASSYEGDRPQHF. As DNA, the CDR3 is TGCGCCAGCAGCTACGAGGGGGATCGGCCCCAGCATTTT.

This clonotype was observed many times. The CDR3 region is CASRGTSGFTGELFF. DNA of the CDR3: TGTGCCAGCAGGGGGACTAGCGGTTTCACCGGGGAGCTGTTTTTT. J is TRBJ2-2 and V is TRBV6-1; 11 bases align to TRBD2. J was trimmed by 4 bases and V by 6 bases; bases with no gene match: 4. CDR3 size: 15 residues. Germline lookup yields CDR1 MNHNS and CDR2 SASEGT.

There are many counts of this clonotype. V is TRBV11-2 and J is TRBJ2-5, with D possibly being TRBD2 (5 bases). Deletions cut 5 bases from V and 7 bases from J, with 14 bases between. In germline, CDR1 is SGHAT, CDR2 FQNNGV. The CDR3 loop spans 13 amino acids. The CDR3, as DNA: TGTGCCAGCAGCAGATCGGCGGGTGGGACCCAGTACTTC. This translates into CASSRSAGGTQYF.